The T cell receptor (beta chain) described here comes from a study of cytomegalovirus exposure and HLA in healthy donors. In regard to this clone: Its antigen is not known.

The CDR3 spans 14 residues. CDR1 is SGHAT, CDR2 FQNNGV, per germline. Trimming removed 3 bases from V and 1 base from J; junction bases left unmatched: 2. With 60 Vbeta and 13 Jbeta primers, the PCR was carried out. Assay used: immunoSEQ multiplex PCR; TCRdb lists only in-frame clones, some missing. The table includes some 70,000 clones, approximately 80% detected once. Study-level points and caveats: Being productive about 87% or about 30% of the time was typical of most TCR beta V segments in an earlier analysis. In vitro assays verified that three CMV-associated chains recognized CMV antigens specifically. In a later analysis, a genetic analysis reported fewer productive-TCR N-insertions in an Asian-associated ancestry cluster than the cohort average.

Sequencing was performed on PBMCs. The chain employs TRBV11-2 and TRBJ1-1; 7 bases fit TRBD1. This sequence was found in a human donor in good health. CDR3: CASSFDRANTEAFF. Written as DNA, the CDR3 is TGTGCCAGCAGCTTCGACAGGGCGAACACTGAAGCTTTCTTT. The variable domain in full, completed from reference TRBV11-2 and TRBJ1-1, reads EAGVAQSPRYKIIEKRQSVAFWCNPISGHATLYWYQQILGQGPKLLIQFQNNGVVDDSQLPKDRFSAERLKGVDSTLKIQPAKLEDSAVYLCASSFDRANTEAFFGQGTRLTVV.